This TCR beta chain was retrieved from a study of chemoradiotherapy in HPV16-positive cancers. CDR3 length: 13 residues. Germline loops: CDR1 MGHRA, CDR2 YSYEKL. V was shortened by 0 bases and J by 13 bases, with 13 bases between the two germline ends. General study results and limits: Functional assays defining HPV-specific T cells used only a couple of HPV16-positive patients. Non-HPV-specific T cells did not expand in tumors during treatment, whereas candidate HPV-specific clones and E7-related motifs did. Better recurrence-free survival went with HPV-responsive T-cell expansion in HPV16-positive patients.

TCRdb's copy holds only in-frame clones and misses some; the assay was immunoSEQ multiplex PCR. The table lists 9,500 to 15,000 clones, roughly 90% of them singletons. Remarks on this clone: Its matching antigen is unknown.

This chain links TRBV4-1 with TRBJ2-1, with D possibly being TRBD2 (6 bases). The origin of this receptor is a human donor with HPV-associated anogenital cancer. Sequencing was performed on blood, taken from a patient who underwent chemoradiotherapy. The CDR3 spells CASSQDARTKQFF. CDR3 nucleotide sequence: TGCGCCAGCAGCCAAGATGCTCGGACTAAACAGTTCTTC.